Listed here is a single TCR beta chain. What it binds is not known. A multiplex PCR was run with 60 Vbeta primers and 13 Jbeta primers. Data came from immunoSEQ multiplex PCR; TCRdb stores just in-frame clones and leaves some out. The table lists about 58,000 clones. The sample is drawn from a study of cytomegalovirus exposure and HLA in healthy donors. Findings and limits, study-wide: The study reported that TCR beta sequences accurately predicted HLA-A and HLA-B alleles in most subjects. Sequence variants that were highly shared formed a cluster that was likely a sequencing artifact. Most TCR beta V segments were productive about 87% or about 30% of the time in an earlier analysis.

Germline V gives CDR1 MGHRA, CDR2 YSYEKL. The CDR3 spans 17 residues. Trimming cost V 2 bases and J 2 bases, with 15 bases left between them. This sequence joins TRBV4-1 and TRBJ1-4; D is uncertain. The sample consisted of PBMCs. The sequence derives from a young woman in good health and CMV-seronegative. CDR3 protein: CASSQISLGMTNEKLFF. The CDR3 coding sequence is TGCGCCAGCAGCCAAATTTCGCTAGGAATGACTAATGAAAAACTGTTTTTT.